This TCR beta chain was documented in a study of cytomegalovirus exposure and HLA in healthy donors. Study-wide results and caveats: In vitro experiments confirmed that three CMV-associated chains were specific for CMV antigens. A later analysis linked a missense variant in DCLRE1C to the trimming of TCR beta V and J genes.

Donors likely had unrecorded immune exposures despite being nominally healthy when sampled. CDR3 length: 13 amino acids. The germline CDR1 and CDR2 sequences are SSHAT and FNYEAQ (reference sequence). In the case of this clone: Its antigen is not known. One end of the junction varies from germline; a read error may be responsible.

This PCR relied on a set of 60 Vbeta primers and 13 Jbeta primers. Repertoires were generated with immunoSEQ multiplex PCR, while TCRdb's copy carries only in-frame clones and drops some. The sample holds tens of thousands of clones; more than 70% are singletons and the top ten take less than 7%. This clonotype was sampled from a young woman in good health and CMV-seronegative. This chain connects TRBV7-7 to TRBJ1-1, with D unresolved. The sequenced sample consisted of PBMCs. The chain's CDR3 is CASSLVEDTEAFF. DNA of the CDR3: TGTGCTAGCAGCTTAGTAGAGGACACTGAAGCTTTCTTT. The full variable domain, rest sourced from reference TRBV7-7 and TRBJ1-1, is GAGVSQSPRYKVTKRGQDVTLRCDPISSHATLYWYQQALGQGPEFLTYFNYEAQPDKSGLPSDRFSAERPEGSISTLTIQRTEQRDSAMYRCASSLVEDTEAFFGQGTRLTVV.